These 15 T cell receptor beta chains originate from one sample sequenced in a study of shared clonotypes between healthy human individuals. Data came from immunoSEQ multiplex PCR; TCRdb stores just in-frame clones and leaves some out. This repertoire shows more than 500,000 clones, approximately 95% found once; its top ten account for around 0.066%. Sequencing input: naive CD4+ T cells sorted from blood. This sample's subset: CD45RA+ positively selected. Every receptor here comes from a woman aged 25 to 39 in good health.

This clone has a single count. The chain uses TRBV2 and TRBJ2-5; possibly TRBD2 for D (5 bases). Gene TRBJ2-7 matches the end of the DNA better, so the J call may be wrong. Germline CDR1 is SNHLY and CDR2 is FYNNEI. The CDR3 length is 16 residues. As DNA, the CDR3 is TGTGCCAGCAGTGAGCTGGAGCGGAGGAGCTCCTACGAGCAGTACTTC. Translated: CASSELERRSSYEQYF.

The CDR3 spells CASNSVGGTNEKLFF. The CDR3 DNA reads as TGTGCCAGCAATAGTGTGGGAGGAACTAATGAAAAACTGTTTTTT. The genes are TRBV6-1 and TRBJ1-4; no clear D. Trimming stripped 7 bases from V and 1 base from J, with 13 bases between. CDR1 and CDR2 from the germline V gene are MNHNS and SASEGT. The CDR3 loop spans 15 amino acids.

This sequence joins TRBV5-1 and TRBJ2-2; 8 positions match TRBD2. Per the germline V gene, CDR1 is SGHRS and CDR2 is YFSETQ. The V gene end was trimmed by 4 bases and the J gene end by 2 bases; junction bases not matched to a gene: 7. The CDR3 length is 16 residues. The CDR3 DNA sequence: TGCGCCAGCAGCCCCTTCGCGGGAGGAAACACCGGGGAGCTGTTTTTT. Its protein product is CASSPFAGGNTGELFF.

The chain has TRBV27 and TRBJ2-7; the match to TRBD2 covers 7 bases. Trimming took 6 bases from V and 1 from J; bases not matched to a gene: 3. Germline CDR1 is MNHEY and CDR2 is SMNVEV (reference sequence). The length of the CDR3 is 13 residues. The CDR3, as DNA: TGTGCCAGCAGCCGCGGGGGATCCTACGAGCAGTACTTC. Translating it yields CASSRGGSYEQYF.

The genes are TRBV28 and TRBJ2-5; 15 nucleotides align to TRBD2. The DNA end is a closer match to TRBJ2-7, so the J assignment may be wrong. The germline V gene encodes CDR1 MDHEN and CDR2 SYDVKM. This CDR3 is built from 16 residues. The CDR3 DNA reads TGTGCCAGCAAACCCCGGGGACTAGCGGGAGGATACGAGCAGTACTTC. It encodes CASKPRGLAGGYEQYF.

The chain recombines TRBV7-9 with TRBJ2-2; TRBD1 agrees at 7 bases. The germline V gene encodes CDR1 SEHNR and CDR2 FQNEAQ (reference sequence). This CDR3 comprises 18 residues. Trimming cost V 0 bases and J 2 bases; bases outside gene matches: 9. CDR3 nucleotide sequence: TGTGCCAGCAGCTTAGCCCGGGACAGTGAAGATAACACCGGGGAGCTGTTTTTT. Residues: CASSLARDSEDNTGELFF.

This chain joins TRBV5-1 and TRBJ2-2; TRBD2 matches at 10 bases. Germline V gives CDR1 SGHRS, CDR2 YFSETQ. Germline trimming cut 5 bases from V and 5 bases from J; bases unmatched to any gene: 9. The CDR3 is 16 amino acids. CDR3 sequence (DNA): TGCGCCAGCAGTCCAGGACTAGCGGAAGATACCGGGGAGCTGTTTTTT. Translating it yields CASSPGLAEDTGELFF.

The chain recombines TRBV6-6 with TRBJ1-2; 8 bases fit TRBD1. Germline V gives CDR1 MNHNY, CDR2 SVGAGI (reference sequence). This CDR3 contains 14 residues. V gave up 6 bases and J gave up 7 bases; unmatched junction bases: 10. The chain's CDR3 is CASRKDNRGGGYTF. For the CDR3, the DNA is TGTGCCAGCAGGAAAGACAACAGGGGGGGTGGCTACACCTTC.

This rearrangement joins TRBV6-1 to TRBJ2-6; no clear D gene. The ends were cut back, 10 bases at V and 1 base at J, with 14 bases in the middle. The CDR3 runs 15 residues. Germline V gene data show CDR1 as MNHNS and CDR2 as SASEGT. The CDR3, as DNA: TGTGCCACCATCAAAAAAGGTTCTGGGGCCAACGTCCTGACTTTC. Protein: CATIKKGSGANVLTF.

This chain joins TRBV5-5 and TRBJ1-4, with a tentative D call TRBD1 (5 bases). CDR3 size: 14 residues. Germline CDR1 and CDR2: SGHKS and YYEKEE (reference sequence). Trimming stripped 4 bases from V and 0 bases from J, with 7 bases between. The CDR3 loop is CASSMTATNEKLFF. As DNA, the CDR3 is TGTGCCAGCAGCATGACAGCAACTAATGAAAAACTGTTTTTT.

V usage is TRBV6-5 and J usage is TRBJ2-7; no reliable D call. This CDR3 contains 14 residues. Germline V gene sequence: CDR1 MNHEY, CDR2 SVGAGI. V gave up 2 bases and J gave up 0 bases, with 8 bases separating them. The chain's CDR3 is CASSYDSTSYEQYF. Here the CDR3 DNA reads TGTGCCAGCAGTTACGATAGTACCTCCTACGAGCAGTACTTC.

This clone occurred once. The chain couples TRBV7-2 to TRBJ2-5; D not resolved. CDR1 and CDR2 from the germline V gene are SGHTA and FQGNSA. V was shortened by 5 bases and J by 2 bases, with 12 bases between the two germline ends. CDR3 size: 14 residues. In DNA form, the CDR3 reads TGTGCCAGCAGCATTTCAAGGGTACAAGAGACCCAGTACTTC. Its protein product is CASSISRVQETQYF.

The CDR3 spells CASSPSSRRTSNQPQHF. CDR3 in DNA: TGTGCCAGCAGTCCCAGTTCGCGCCGGACCAGCAATCAGCCCCAGCATTTT. V gene TRBV27 combines with J gene TRBJ1-5; D ambiguous. In germline, CDR1 is MNHEY, CDR2 SMNVEV (reference sequence). The CDR3 runs to 17 residues. The germline V and J ends were trimmed by 5 bases and 1 base, with 18 bases remaining between them.

The chain combines TRBV6-4 with TRBJ1-1, with D uncertain. V shed 4 bases and J shed 1 base, with 10 bases lying between them. The CDR3 loop spans 14 amino acids. Per germline, CDR1 MRHNA and CDR2 SNTAGT. CDR3 loop: CASSVFRTNTEAFF. CDR3 bases: TGTGCCAGCAGTGTGTTCAGGACGAACACTGAAGCTTTCTTT.

J is TRBJ2-7 and V is TRBV18, with D tentatively TRBD1 (6 bases). Trimming removed 1 base at V and 1 base at J, with 11 bases between. The CDR3 runs 15 residues. CDR1 is KGHSH and CDR2 is LQKENI in the germline V gene. CDR3 sequence (DNA): TGTGCCAGCTCACCACGGGACACCCCATCCTACGAGCAGTACTTC. Translation gives CASSPRDTPSYEQYF.